The 23 T cell receptor beta chains below were found in one sample sequenced in a study of vaccination effects on CD4 cells after COVID-19. Generated by immunoSEQ multiplex PCR, the TCRdb table keeps only in-frame clones and is missing some. This sample has 50,000 to 60,000 clones, with around 80% found just once. These receptors have no known antigen. At the end of less than 12 days of culture, CD4+ T cells were isolated. This specimen was CD4+ T cells from PBMCs cultured without peptide, taken before COVID-19 vaccination. The receptor source for this set is a human donor who received a COVID-19 vaccine.

The rearrangement uses TRBV5-1 and TRBJ1-2, with 10 bases lining up with TRBD1. Unmatched junction bases numbered 15, after V lost 3 bases and J lost 1 base. The germline CDR1 and CDR2 sequences are SGHRS and YFSETQ. The CDR3 length is 19 residues. The CDR3 region has the DNA TGCGCCAGCAGCTACGGGACAGGGGCGACCCATTTTTTTAACTATGGCTACACCTTC. Residues: CASSYGTGATHFFNYGYTF.

V gene TRBV18 combines with J gene TRBJ2-1, with 12 bases that match TRBD2. The CDR3 runs to 17 residues. V gave up 6 bases and J gave up 0 bases; unmatched junction bases: 6. Per germline, CDR1 KGHSH and CDR2 LQKENI. The CDR3 is CASSELAGGFSYNEQFF. CDR3 bases: TGTGCCAGCTCTGAACTAGCGGGGGGCTTCTCCTACAATGAGCAGTTCTTC.

The J gene is TRBJ2-4, the V gene TRBV6-4; D perhaps matches TRBD1 (7 bases). The germline V and J ends were trimmed by 3 bases and 10 bases, with 16 bases remaining between them. This CDR3 is built from 14 residues. Germline assignment: CDR1 MRHNA and CDR2 SNTAGT. Written as DNA, the CDR3 is TGTGCCAGCAGTGAGAGGCAGGGGGGAGGTATTCAGTACTTC. It is translated as CASSERQGGGIQYF.

This clone was counted a few times. CDR3 amino acids: CASSYSGGGLTGELFF. The DNA for the CDR3 is TGTGCCAGCAGTTACTCTGGCGGGGGCTTAACCGGGGAGCTGTTTTTT. The chain joins TRBV6-6 to TRBJ2-2; maybe TRBD2 (7 bases). This CDR3 has 16 amino acids. Deletions cut 0 bases from V and 5 bases from J, with 13 bases between. In germline, CDR1 is MNHNY, CDR2 SVGAGI (reference sequence).

The chain is built from TRBV9 and TRBJ2-7; 10 bases map to TRBD2. Germline values: CDR1 SGDLS, CDR2 YYNGEE. Unmatched junction bases numbered 6, after V lost 4 bases and J lost 2 bases. The CDR3 covers 15 residues. The DNA for the CDR3 is TGTGCCAGCAGCACACTAGCGGGGTTTACCTACGAGCAGTACGTC. Residues: CASSTLAGFTYEQYV.

The rearrangement links TRBV10-3 to TRBJ2-1, with a possible D match to TRBD2 (6 bases). Trimming removed 11 bases from V and 5 bases from J, with 16 bases in between. The CDR3 runs 13 residues. The germline V gene encodes CDR1 ENHRY and CDR2 SYGVKD. The CDR3 DNA is TGTGCCGTCCCCGGGACTGGCGACAATGAGCAGTTCTTC. It is translated as CAVPGTGDNEQFF.

This CDR3 reads CASRYTGELFF. In nucleotides, the CDR3 is TGTGCCAGCAGATATACCGGGGAGCTGTTTTTT. This sequence joins TRBV12-3 or TRBV12-4 and TRBJ2-2; D remains unclear. Trimming removed 6 bases at V and 5 bases at J, with 4 bases between. There are 11 residues in the CDR3.

This sequence joins TRBV6-4 and TRBJ2-3, with a possible D match to TRBD2 (8 bases). The V end was cut by 5 bases, the J end by 4 bases, with 19 bases between. The germline gives CDR1 MRHNA, CDR2 SNTAGT. The CDR3 consists of 16 residues. Here the CDR3 DNA reads TGTGCCAGCAGTCCCCTAGCGGGTACAGGGGCAGATACGCAGTATTTT. Amino acids: CASSPLAGTGADTQYF.

V usage is TRBV18 and J usage is TRBJ1-1; 7 bases map to TRBD1. The CDR3 is 15 residues long. Germline values: CDR1 KGHSH, CDR2 LQKENI. V dropped 1 base and J dropped 3; count of bases not matched to a gene: 5. In DNA form, the CDR3 reads TGTGCCAGCTCACCACAAGGGGGCCACGACACTGAAGCTTTCTTT. Protein product: CASSPQGGHDTEAFF.

The V and J genes are TRBV9 and TRBJ2-5; D remains unclear. The CDR3 length is 16 residues. V shed 4 bases and J shed 5 bases, with 21 bases lying between them. Germline values: CDR1 SGDLS, CDR2 YYNGEE. CDR3 protein: CASSPRPYSSGETQYF. CDR3 nucleotide sequence: TGTGCCAGCAGCCCCCGACCTTATTCTAGTGGGGAGACCCAGTACTTC.

The V and J genes are TRBV10-1 and TRBJ2-7; possibly TRBD2 for D (6 bases). Trimming took off 9 bases at V and 0 bases at J, with 12 bases between the two ends. CDR1 is WNHNN, CDR2 SYGVQD, per germline (reference sequence). This CDR3 contains 13 residues. The CDR3 region is CARGLRNSYEQYV. In DNA form, the CDR3 reads TGCGCCAGGGGACTCCGGAACTCCTACGAGCAGTACGTC.

DNA for the CDR3: TGTGCCAGCAGTGAGACTGGGGTCGCTAACTATGGCTACACCTTC. This gives the protein CASSETGVANYGYTF. The rearrangement uses TRBV28 and TRBJ1-2; D unresolved. Germline values: CDR1 MDHEN, CDR2 SYDVKM. V lost 5 bases, J lost 0 bases, and 13 bases lay in between. This CDR3 has 15 residues.

This clone is a singleton in its sample. V usage is TRBV29-1 and J usage is TRBJ1-1; D is undetermined. Germline V gene sequence: CDR1 SQVTM, CDR2 ANQGSEA. V lost 6 bases and J lost 10, with 15 bases in between. The CDR3 is 11 amino acids. The DNA of the CDR3 is TGCAGCGTCGCAACTGGGGTTGGAGCTTTCTTT. Its protein is CSVATGVGAFF.

The rearrangement uses TRBV15 and TRBJ2-1, with D unclear. The V end was cut by 0 bases, the J end by 1 base, with 7 bases between. The CDR3 is made up of 15 amino acids. Germline V gives CDR1 LNHNV, CDR2 YYDKDF (reference sequence). The CDR3 is CATSRDTESYNEQFF. DNA of the CDR3: TGTGCCACCAGCAGAGACACAGAATCCTACAATGAGCAGTTCTTC.

This clone was picked up a small number of times. J is TRBJ2-2 and V is TRBV2; 8 positions match TRBD1. The V and J ends lost 5 bases and 3 bases, in that order; junction bases with no gene match: 5. The CDR3 has 15 amino acids. The germline CDR1 and CDR2 sequences are SNHLY and FYNNEI. The CDR3 coding sequence is TGTGCCAGCAGTCTGGACAGGGCGCACACCGGGGAGCTGTTTTTT. Amino acids: CASSLDRAHTGELFF.

A few counts support this clone. This chain links TRBV18 with TRBJ2-1; possible D gene TRBD1, 7 bases. Germline V gene sequence: CDR1 KGHSH, CDR2 LQKENI. Between the trimmed V and J ends, which lost 5 bases and 3 bases, there was a span of 20 bases. The CDR3 covers 17 residues. The CDR3 region is CASSIDRGDRYYNEQFF. The CDR3 DNA sequence: TGTGCCAGCTCAATTGATAGGGGGGACAGATACTACAATGAGCAGTTCTTC.

This sequence joins TRBV18 and TRBJ2-7, with TRBD1 as a possible D gene (5 bases). This CDR3 region has 15 residues. The V end was cut by 2 bases, the J end by 2 bases, with 13 bases between. The V gene's germline CDR1 is KGHSH and CDR2 LQKENI. DNA for the CDR3: TGTGCCAGCTCACCATCTCAGTCCAGGGCCTACGAGCAGTACGTC. As protein: CASSPSQSRAYEQYV.

The chain links TRBV5-6 to TRBJ2-5; D is possibly TRBD1 or TRBD2 (5 bases each). Trimming pared 0 bases from V and 5 bases from J, leaving 17 bases between. Germline CDR1 is SGHDT and CDR2 is YYEEEE. There are 16 residues in the CDR3. The CDR3 sequence: CASSLVPSRGGETQYF. CDR3 DNA sequence: TGTGCCAGCAGCTTGGTTCCTTCGAGGGGTGGTGAGACCCAGTACTTC. The variable domain in full, with the rest retrieved from reference TRBV5-6 and TRBJ2-5, is DAGVTQSPTHLIKTRGQQVTLRCSPKSGHDTVSWYQQALGQGPQFIFQYYEEEERQRGNFPDRFSGHQFPNYSSELNVNALLLGDSALYLCASSLVPSRGGETQYFGPGTRLLVL.

The chain carries TRBV25-1 and TRBJ1-6; D unclear. Trimming cost V 2 bases and J 5 bases, with 16 bases left between them. Germline V gene data show CDR1 as MGHDK and CDR2 as SYGVNS. This CDR3 spans 17 amino acids. DNA of the CDR3: TGTGCCAGCAGTGAAAACGGGATCGGTTCACATAATTCACCCCTCCACTTT. It codes for CASSENGIGSHNSPLHF.

CDR3: CASSPPTSGGAYEQYV. The CDR3 DNA is TGTGCCAGCAGTCCCCCGACTAGCGGGGGGGCCTACGAGCAGTACGTC. This chain joins TRBV6-4 and TRBJ2-7; 14 positions match TRBD2. V lost 5 bases and J lost 2; bases outside the gene matches: 5. Germline CDR1 MRHNA, CDR2 SNTAGT. This CDR3 region has 16 residues.

The chain joins TRBV30 to TRBJ1-5, with D maybe TRBD1 (5 bases). The CDR3 covers 13 residues. CDR1 is GTSNPN, CDR2 SVGIG, per germline (reference sequence). V was clipped by 2 bases and J by 7 bases, with 12 bases between them. CDR3 sequence reads: CAWSRDPGQPQHF. As DNA, the CDR3 is TGTGCCTGGAGTAGGGACCCGGGGCAGCCCCAGCATTTT.

The chain combines TRBV12-3 or TRBV12-4 with TRBJ1-5, with 8 bases fitting TRBD1. The CDR3 spans 13 residues. The V gene end was trimmed by 3 bases and the J gene end by 5 bases; junction bases not matched to a gene: 0. The CDR3, as DNA: TGTGCCAGCAGTTTGACAGGGGATCAGCCCCAGCATTTT. Translation: CASSLTGDQPQHF.

J is TRBJ2-6 and V is TRBV14; D gene uncertain. Germline lookup yields CDR1 SGHDN and CDR2 FVKESK. Trimming shortened V by 1 base and J by 0 bases, and 19 bases separated the two germline ends. The length of the CDR3 is 20 residues. The CDR3 nucleotides are TGTGCCAGCAGCCAAGGGGCTAGGGCTACTACTTCCTCTGGGGCCAACGTCCTGACTTTC. This translates into CASSQGARATTSSGANVLTF.